This T cell receptor beta chain was observed in a study of spatial heterogeneity in lung cancer. Broader study findings: Ubiquitous expanded tumor TCRs were observed in blood more at resection than follow-up.

The V gene lost 4 bases and the J gene lost 2 bases, with 11 bases spanning the gap. This CDR3 region has 14 residues. Unique molecular identifiers, one per molecule, were present on every TCR cDNA molecule. TCRdb processed the 5' RACE reads anew with MiXCR; each CDR3 protein has one entry. In the table there are tens of thousands of distinct CDR3 sequences, approximately 7.5% of which are singletons. In its sample, this clonotype was seen many times. Its antigen is unknown. The time point denotes: sample taken at primary tumor resection. Untreated early-stage non-small cell lung cancer patients, over 55 in total, were the donors. Tumor, nontumor lung or frozen PBMC supplied whole RNA that was sequenced unsorted.

The specimen comprised PBMCs, sampled at surgery. The sequence came from a male donor with early-stage non-small cell lung cancer. The rearrangement links TRBV12-3 or TRBV12-4 to TRBJ2-5; D ambiguous. CDR3 sequence: CASSSSGPQETQYF. CDR3 DNA: TGTGCCAGCAGTTCCTCCGGACCTCAAGAGACCCAGTACTTC.